Listed below are T cell receptor beta chains from one sample, sequenced in a study of a mutant IDH1 vaccine in newly diagnosed glioma. The repertoire was sequenced with immunoSEQ multiplex PCR; TCRdb's copy has only in-frame clones and lacks some. The repertoire consists of roughly 43,000 clones, with 65% to 85% occurring once and the leading ten covering 2.4%. Their specific antigens are unknown. The specimen comprised PBMCs, sampled from a glioma patient whose treatment included an IDH1 peptide vaccine. The receptor set was obtained from a woman under 30 with glioma. Some clones in this sample may be carry-over from other donors' samples. CDR3s include the opening cysteine and the closing phenylalanine or tryptophan. D genes are given only for firm matches. Part of the rows lack a size; the others show once, few, many or a class for expanded clones.

D,V,J,size,CDR3,DNA
TRBD1,TRBV5-6,TRBJ1-6,NA,CASSWTGNNSPLHF,TGTGCCAGCAGCTGGACAGGGAATAATTCACCCCTCCACTTT
NA,TRBV11-3,TRBJ2-7,once,CASSLDGYYEQYF,TGTGCCAGCAGCTTAGACGGATACTACGAGCAGTACTTC
NA,TRBV10-2,TRBJ2-2,NA,CASNAVVLTGELFF,TGCGCCAGCAATGCGGTAGTGCTGACCGGGGAGCTGTTTTTT
NA,TRBV7-6,TRBJ1-1,NA,CASSSQGILNTEAFF,TGTGCCAGCAGCTCTCAGGGGATCCTGAACACTGAAGCTTTCTTT
NA,TRBV27,TRBJ1-1,NA,CASRLSRGAGMNTEAFF,TGTGCCAGCAGACTCTCCCGTGGGGCGGGTATGAACACTGAAGCTTTCTTT
TRBD1,TRBV9,TRBJ1-1,NA,CASSVGTGTGGWNTEAFF,TGTGCCAGCAGCGTAGGGACCGGGACAGGGGGCTGGAACACTGAAGCTTTCTTT
TRBD1,TRBV5-1,TRBJ1-4,NA,CASSLRGQGANEKLFF,TGCGCCAGCAGCTTGAGGGGACAGGGAGCTAATGAAAAACTGTTTTTT
NA,TRBV6-4,TRBJ2-3,once,CASSDRSLGTQYF,TGTGCCAGCAGTGATCGATCTCTGGGAACGCAGTATTTT
NA,TRBV18,TRBJ1-5,NA,CASSPGRRNQPQHF,TGTGCCAGCTCACCAGGACGGCGAAATCAGCCCCAGCATTTT
TRBD1,TRBV6-1,TRBJ1-1,NA,CASSVKTGGTEAFF,TGTGCCAGCAGCGTAAAAACAGGGGGCACTGAAGCTTTCTTT
TRBD2,TRBV10-1,TRBJ2-5,NA,CASNRGRTKTQYF,TGCGCCAGCAACCGCGGGAGGACAAAGACCCAGTACTTC
NA,TRBV7-2,TRBJ2-3,NA,CASSRDRQQDTQYF,TGTGCCAGCAGCAGGGACCGGCAACAGGATACGCAGTATTTT
NA,TRBV5-6,TRBJ2-7,NA,CASSLRRGGDYEQYF,TGTGCCAGCAGCTTGCGGAGGGGTGGGGACTACGAGCAGTACTTC
TRBD1,TRBV27,TRBJ1-2,few,CASSLQGLGPDGYTF,TGTGCCAGCAGTCTACAGGGGTTAGGCCCCGATGGCTACACCTTC
TRBD1,TRBV28,TRBJ1-5,NA,CASRAPGQGFGNQPQHF,TGTGCCAGCAGAGCACCGGGACAGGGGTTTGGCAATCAGCCCCAGCATTTT
NA,TRBV14,TRBJ1-2,few,CASSTPGGFWGYTF,TGTGCCAGCAGCACCCCAGGCGGGTTTTGGGGCTACACCTTC
TRBD2,TRBV19,TRBJ2-1,NA,CASSIGTSPHEQFF,TGTGCCAGTAGTATCGGGACTAGTCCTCATGAGCAGTTCTTC
TRBD2,TRBV4-2,TRBJ2-2,few,CASSQRAGEVGELFF,TGTGCCAGCAGCCAAAGGGCGGGGGAGGTCGGGGAGCTGTTTTTT
NA,TRBV4-3,TRBJ2-7,NA,CASSQEAESYEQYF,TGCGCCAGCAGCCAAGAGGCGGAGTCCTACGAGCAGTACTTC
TRBD2,TRBV5-1,TRBJ2-1,NA,CASSLKQASGYNEQFF,TGCGCCAGCAGCTTGAAACAGGCTAGCGGCTACAATGAGCAGTTCTTC
NA,TRBV29-1,TRBJ1-2,once,CSVDRGDYGYTF,TGCAGCGTTGATCGAGGGGACTATGGCTACACCTTC
TRBD2,TRBV27,TRBJ2-1,NA,CASSLLGLSSGRAYNEQFF,TGTGCCAGCAGTTTGTTGGGCCTCTCCAGCGGGAGGGCTTACAATGAGCAGTTCTTC
NA,TRBV11-2,TRBJ2-7,NA,CASSLEGFTTAYEQYF,TGTGCCAGCAGCTTAGAGGGTTTTACAACTGCCTACGAGCAGTACTTC
NA,TRBV15,TRBJ2-2,NA,CATSRDGYTGELFF,TGTGCCACCAGCAGAGATGGGTACACCGGGGAGCTGTTTTTT
NA,TRBV18,TRBJ1-3,NA,CASSPQGNTIYF,TGTGCCAGCTCACCCCAGGGAAACACCATATATTTT
NA,TRBV9,TRBJ2-5,NA,CASSPRKSQETQYF,TGTGCCAGCAGCCCTAGGAAGAGTCAAGAGACCCAGTACTTC
NA,TRBV9,TRBJ2-5,NA,CASSARDYQETQYF,TGTGCCAGCAGCGCCCGGGACTACCAAGAGACCCAGTACTTC
NA,TRBV5-1,TRBJ1-1,few,CASSLEGERSEAFF,TGCGCCAGCAGCTTGGAGGGCGAGAGGAGTGAAGCTTTCTTT
NA,TRBV19,TRBJ2-1,few,CASSSEGRSEQFF,TGTGCCAGTAGTTCAGAAGGGAGGAGTGAGCAGTTCTTC
TRBD1,TRBV10-3,TRBJ1-6,NA,CAIRGQGGTNSPLHF,TGTGCCATCAGGGGACAGGGAGGAACTAATTCACCCCTCCACTTT
TRBD1,TRBV27,TRBJ1-1,NA,CASSLTGLNTEAFF,TGTGCCAGCAGTTTGACAGGGTTGAACACTGAAGCTTTCTTT
NA,TRBV9,TRBJ1-2,NA,CASSNSVRVGSSNYGYTF,TGTGCCAGCAGCAATTCGGTCCGGGTGGGGTCTTCTAACTATGGCTACACCTTC
NA,TRBV6-1,TRBJ2-5,NA,CASSEFTFQETQYF,TGTGCCAGCAGTGAATTTACCTTCCAAGAGACCCAGTACTTC